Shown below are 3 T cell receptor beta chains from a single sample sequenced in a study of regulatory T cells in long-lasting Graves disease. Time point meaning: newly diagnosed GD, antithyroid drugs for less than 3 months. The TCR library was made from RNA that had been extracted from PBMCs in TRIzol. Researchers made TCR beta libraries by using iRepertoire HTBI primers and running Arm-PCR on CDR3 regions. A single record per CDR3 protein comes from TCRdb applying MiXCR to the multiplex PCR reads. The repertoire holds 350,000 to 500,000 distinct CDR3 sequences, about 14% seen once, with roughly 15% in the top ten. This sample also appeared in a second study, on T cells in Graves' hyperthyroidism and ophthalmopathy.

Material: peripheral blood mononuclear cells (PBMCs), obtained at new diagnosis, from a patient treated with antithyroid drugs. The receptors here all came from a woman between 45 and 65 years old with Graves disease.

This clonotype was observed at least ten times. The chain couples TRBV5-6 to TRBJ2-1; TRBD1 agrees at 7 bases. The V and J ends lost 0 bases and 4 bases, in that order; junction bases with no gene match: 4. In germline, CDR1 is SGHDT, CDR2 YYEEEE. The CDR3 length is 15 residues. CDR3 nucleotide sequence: TGTGCCAGCAGCTTGGGGCCGGGACAGTACAATGAGCAGTTCTTC. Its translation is CASSLGPGQYNEQFF.

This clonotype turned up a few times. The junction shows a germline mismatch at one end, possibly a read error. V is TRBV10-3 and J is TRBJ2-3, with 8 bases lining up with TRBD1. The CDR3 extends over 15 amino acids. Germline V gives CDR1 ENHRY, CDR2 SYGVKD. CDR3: CAITGDRSSTGTQYF. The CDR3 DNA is TGTGCCATCACTGGGGACAGGTCTAGCACAGGTACGCAGTATTTT.

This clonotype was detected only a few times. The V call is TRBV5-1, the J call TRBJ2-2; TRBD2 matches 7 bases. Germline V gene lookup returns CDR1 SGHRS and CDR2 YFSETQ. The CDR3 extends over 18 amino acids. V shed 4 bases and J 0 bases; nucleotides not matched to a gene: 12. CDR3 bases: TGCGCCAGCAGCCCAACGCGGTTTCTAGCGGCGAACACCGGGGAGCTGTTTTTT. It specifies CASSPTRFLAANTGELFF.